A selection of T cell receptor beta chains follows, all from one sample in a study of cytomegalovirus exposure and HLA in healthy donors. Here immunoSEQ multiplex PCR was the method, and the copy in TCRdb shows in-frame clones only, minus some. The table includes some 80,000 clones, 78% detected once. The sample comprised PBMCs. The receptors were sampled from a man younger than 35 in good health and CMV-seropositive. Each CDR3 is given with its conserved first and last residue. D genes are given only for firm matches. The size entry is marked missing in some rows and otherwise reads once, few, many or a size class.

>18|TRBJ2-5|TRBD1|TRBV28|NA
CASSLIFGRGQGGETQYF
TGTGCCAGCAGTTTAATTTTCGGTAGGGGACAGGGAGGCGAGACCCAGTACTTC
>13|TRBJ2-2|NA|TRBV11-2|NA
CASSLMRVGELFF
TGTGCCAGCAGCCTTATGCGTGTCGGGGAGCTGTTTTTT
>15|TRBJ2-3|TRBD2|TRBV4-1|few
CASSPGLAGGDTQYF
TGCGCCAGCAGCCCCGGACTAGCGGGAGGAGATACGCAGTATTTT
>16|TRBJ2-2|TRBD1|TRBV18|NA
CASSRAPDRVGWELFF
TGTGCCAGCTCACGAGCACCGGACAGGGTAGGATGGGAGCTGTTTTTT
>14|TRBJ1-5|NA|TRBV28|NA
CASSGRGSNQPQHF
TGTGCCAGCAGTGGAAGGGGAAGCAATCAGCCCCAGCATTTT
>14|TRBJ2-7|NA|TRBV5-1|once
CASSLEVGGYEQYF
TGCGCCAGCAGCTTGGAAGTAGGGGGCTACGAGCAGTACTTC
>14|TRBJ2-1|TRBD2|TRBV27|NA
CASKREGPYNEQFF
TGTGCCAGCAAGCGGGAGGGACCCTACAATGAGCAGTTCTTC
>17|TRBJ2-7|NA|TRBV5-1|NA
CASSPVSGLANSYEQYF
TGCGCCAGCAGCCCGGTGTCGGGGCTAGCGAATTCCTACGAGCAGTACTTC
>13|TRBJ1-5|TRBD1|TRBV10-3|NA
CATGQDPYQPQHF
TGTGCCACGGGACAGGACCCTTATCAGCCCCAGCATTTT
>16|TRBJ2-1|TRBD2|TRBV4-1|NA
CASSPLLAGGPFEQFF
TGCGCCAGCAGTCCATTACTAGCGGGAGGGCCTTTTGAGCAGTTCTTC
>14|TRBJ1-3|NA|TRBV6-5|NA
CASSPQIRGNTIYF
TGTGCCAGCAGTCCACAAATAAGAGGAAACACCATATATTTT
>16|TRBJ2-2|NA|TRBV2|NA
CASSEVQGKLGGELFF
TGTGCCAGCAGTGAAGTGCAGGGGAAGTTGGGCGGGGAGCTGTTTTTT
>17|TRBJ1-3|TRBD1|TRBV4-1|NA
CASSQDKGQSSGNTIYF
TGCGCCAGCAGCCAAGATAAGGGACAGAGCTCTGGAAACACCATATATTTT
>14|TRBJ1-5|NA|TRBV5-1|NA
CASSLEGFAGPQHF
TGCGCCAGCAGCTTGGAAGGTTTCGCGGGGCCCCAGCATTTT
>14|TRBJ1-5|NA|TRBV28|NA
CASSEGVDNQPQHF
TGTGCCAGCAGCGAAGGGGTTGATAATCAGCCCCAGCATTTT
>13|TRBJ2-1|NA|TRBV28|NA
CASTATGYNEQFF
TGTGCCAGCACCGCGACAGGATACAATGAGCAGTTCTTC
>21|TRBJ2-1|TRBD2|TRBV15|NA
CATSSPPRVVSGRVLYNEQFF
TGTGCCACCAGCAGCCCCCCACGGGTTGTCAGCGGGAGGGTCCTTTACAATGAGCAGTTCTTC
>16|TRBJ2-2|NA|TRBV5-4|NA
CASSYLLASNTGELFF
TGTGCCAGCAGCTACCTACTAGCCTCGAACACCGGGGAGCTGTTTTTT
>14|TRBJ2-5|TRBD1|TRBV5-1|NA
CASSGQGAEETQYF
TGCGCCAGCAGCGGACAGGGGGCGGAGGAGACCCAGTACTTC
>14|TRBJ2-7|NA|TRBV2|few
CATSKRDNSYEQYF
TGTGCCACCTCTAAGCGGGACAACTCCTACGAGCAGTACTTC
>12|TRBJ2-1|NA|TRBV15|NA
CATSRVRTEQFF
TGTGCCACCAGCAGAGTGCGGACAGAGCAGTTCTTC
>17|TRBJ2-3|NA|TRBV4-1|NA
CASSQGPARGSTDTQYF
TGCGCCAGCAGCCAAGGCCCCGCCAGGGGCAGCACAGATACGCAGTATTTT
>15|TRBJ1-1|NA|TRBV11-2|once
CASSRKPRGNTEAFF
TGTGCCAGCAGTAGAAAGCCTAGGGGGAACACTGAAGCTTTCTTT
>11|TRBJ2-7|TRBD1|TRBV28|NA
CASSELRDRVF
TGTGCCAGCAGTGAGCTTCGGGACAGGGTCTTC
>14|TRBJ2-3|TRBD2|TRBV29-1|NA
CSVGEGGDTDTQYF
TGCAGCGTTGGGGAGGGAGGGGACACAGATACGCAGTATTTT
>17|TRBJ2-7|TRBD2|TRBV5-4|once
CASSLALSSGSPYEQYF
TGTGCCAGCAGCTTGGCCCTTTCGAGCGGGAGCCCGTACGAGCAGTACTTC
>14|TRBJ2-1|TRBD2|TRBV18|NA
CASSITRGGNEQFF
TGTGCCAGCTCAATAACTCGCGGGGGAAATGAGCAGTTCTTC
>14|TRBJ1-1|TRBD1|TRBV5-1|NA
CASSWTGKDTEAFF
TGCGCCAGCAGCTGGACAGGGAAGGACACTGAAGCTTTCTTT
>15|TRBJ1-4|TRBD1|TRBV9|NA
CASSVSGTVNEKLFF
TGTGCCAGCAGCGTTAGCGGGACAGTTAATGAAAAACTGTTTTTT
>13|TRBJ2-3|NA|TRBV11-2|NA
CASSLDRADTQYF
TGTGCCAGCAGCTTAGATCGGGCAGATACGCAGTATTTT
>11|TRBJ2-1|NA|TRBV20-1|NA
CSAWGPNEQFF
TGCAGTGCCTGGGGCCCAAATGAGCAGTTCTTC
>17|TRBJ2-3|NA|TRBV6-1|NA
CASSKGRGRASTDTQYF
TGTGCCAGCAGTAAAGGACGCGGAAGAGCATCCACAGATACGCAGTATTTT